The present T cell receptor beta chain was sequenced within a study of early stage breast cancer tumors. The data were produced by immunoSEQ multiplex PCR, yet TCRdb's version contains in-frame clones alone and is incomplete. The sample includes around 30,000 clones, around 70% seen only once; the top ten take around a third. This CDR3 spans 14 amino acids. V shed 8 bases, J shed 2 bases, and the junction held 3 bases outside the gene matches. Germline V CDR1 and CDR2: MGHRA, YSYEKL. This chain joins TRBV4-1 and TRBJ2-1; 10 nucleotides match TRBD1. The clonotype was recovered from a person in their fifties with breast cancer. The sequenced material came from blood. The CDR3 protein is CASQGQGTYNEQFF. CDR3 nucleotide sequence: TGCGCCAGCCAGGGACAGGGGACCTACAATGAGCAGTTCTTC.